The 21 T cell receptor beta chains listed next were all sequenced from one sample in a study of T cell changes during pregnancy in multiple sclerosis. Profiled with immunoSEQ multiplex PCR; TCRdb holds only in-frame clones, not every one. The top ten clones hold around 0.75% of a sample with about 79,000 clones, just under 95% of them seen once. The sample was peripheral blood, taken in the second trimester of pregnancy. Receptors originate from a female donor in good health, enrolled as a control in a pregnancy study.

The chain uses TRBV6-6 and TRBJ1-3; TRBD1 agrees at 7 bases. Trimming took 5 bases from V and 7 from J; bases not matched to a gene: 8. The CDR3 covers 14 residues. Germline assignment: CDR1 MNHNY and CDR2 SVGAGI (reference sequence). CDR3 sequence: CASSVYRGGNTIYF. The CDR3 nucleotides read TGTGCCAGCAGTGTATACAGGGGTGGGAACACCATATATTTT.

The V call is TRBV19, the J call TRBJ1-2; D is perhaps TRBD1 (5 bases). Per germline, CDR1 LNHDA and CDR2 SQIVND (reference sequence). Trimming left V 2 bases short and J 2 bases short, with 12 bases between. CDR3 length: 15 amino acids. CDR3 residues: CASSISREGNYGYTF. The CDR3 DNA sequence: TGTGCCAGTAGTATATCGAGGGAGGGGAACTATGGCTACACCTTC.

V is TRBV5-1 and J is TRBJ1-6; tentatively, D is TRBD1 (6 bases). Germline V lookup: CDR1 SGHRS, CDR2 YFSETQ. The CDR3 is 17 residues long. Trimming removed 4 bases at V and 0 bases at J, with 14 bases between. The CDR3 bases are TGCGCCAGCAGCGCCGAGACAGGTAGCTCCTATAATTCACCCCTCCACTTT. Translation: CASSAETGSSYNSPLHF.

This chain links TRBV7-9 with TRBJ1-1; tentative D call: TRBD1 (5 bases). Germline V gene sequence: CDR1 SEHNR, CDR2 FQNEAQ (reference sequence). V lost 9 bases and J 4 bases, leaving 12 bases between the germline ends. This CDR3 spans 12 amino acids. The CDR3 nucleotides read TGTGCCAGTGATGGGGGGGGCACTGAAGCTTTCTTT. Its translation: CASDGGGTEAFF.

The gene calls are TRBV6-1 and TRBJ2-1, with TRBD1 matching over 9 bases. CDR3 size: 14 residues. Germline V gene lookup returns CDR1 MNHNS and CDR2 SASEGT. J lost 3 bases, V lost 10 bases, and 7 bases had no gene match. The CDR3 DNA is TGTGCCACCTGGGGACAGGGTCGCTACAATGAGCAGTTCTTC. Protein sequence: CATWGQGRYNEQFF.

This chain uses TRBV4-2 with TRBJ2-1, with TRBD1 matching over 8 bases. The CDR3 is made up of 15 amino acids. Germline CDR1 and CDR2: LGHNA and YNFKEQ. Unmatched junction bases numbered 2, after V lost 1 base and J lost 3 bases. The CDR3 DNA reads as TGTGCCAGCAGCCAAGTGGACAGGGACTACAATGAGCAGTTCTTC. This codes for CASSQVDRDYNEQFF.

The rearrangement uses TRBV4-3 and TRBJ2-1, with 10 positions matching TRBD1. The CDR3 spans 14 residues. CDR1 and CDR2 from the germline V gene are LGHNA and YSLEER. Trimming took 0 bases from V and 15 from J; bases not matched to a gene: 8. In DNA form, the CDR3 reads TGCGCCAGCAGCCAAGATGCGGGACAGGGGACTCCGTTCTTC. Protein: CASSQDAGQGTPFF.

J is TRBJ2-3 and V is TRBV4-3; D ambiguous. Trimming took 0 bases from V and 2 from J, leaving 9 bases between them. The CDR3 consists of 15 residues. Germline assignment: CDR1 LGHNA and CDR2 YSLEER. The CDR3 protein is CASSQDTSPTDTQYF. The CDR3 DNA is TGCGCCAGCAGCCAAGATACGAGTCCCACAGATACGCAGTATTTT.

V is TRBV2 and J is TRBJ2-5, with a tentative D call TRBD1 (6 bases). Trimming left V 2 bases short and J 7 bases short, with 14 bases between. This CDR3 has 14 amino acids. Germline loops: CDR1 SNHLY, CDR2 FYNNEI. DNA of the CDR3: TGTGCCAGCAGTGAATTAAAGGGGGTCGGGACCCAGTACTTC. This codes for CASSELKGVGTQYF.

This chain uses TRBV15 with TRBJ2-7; 8 bases fit TRBD2. With 2 bases clipped from V and 6 bases from J, the junction kept 9 bases outside the gene matches. The germline gives CDR1 LNHNV, CDR2 YYDKDF (reference sequence). CDR3 size: 15 residues. For the CDR3, the DNA is TGTGCCACCAGCAGACATTACCGGGAGGGGAGCGAGCAGTACTTC. Translated, it gives CATSRHYREGSEQYF. Complete variable domain (other parts from reference TRBV15 and TRBJ2-7): DAMVIQNPRYQVTQFGKPVTLSCSQTLNHNVMYWYQQKSSQAPKLLFHYYDKDFNNEADTPDNFQSRRPNTSFCFLDIRSPGLGDTAMYLCATSRHYREGSEQYFGPGTRLTVT.

The rearrangement links TRBV18 to TRBJ1-1; D might be TRBD1 (5 bases). The CDR3 extends over 16 amino acids. Germline V gene lookup returns CDR1 KGHSH and CDR2 LQKENI. V was cut by 3 bases and J by 3 bases, with 17 bases left in between. The CDR3 sequence: CASSPTFPKGDTEAFF. In DNA, the CDR3 is TGTGCCAGCTCACCGACCTTTCCAAAAGGGGACACTGAAGCTTTCTTT.

The chain joins TRBV30 to TRBJ1-2; possibly TRBD1 for D (6 bases). V was trimmed by 2 bases and J by 6 bases, leaving 10 bases between them. This CDR3 has 12 residues. In germline, CDR1 is GTSNPN, CDR2 SVGIG (reference sequence). Here the CDR3 DNA reads TGTGCCTGGAGTCGGGACATTAATGGCTACACCTTC. Amino acid sequence: CAWSRDINGYTF.

The V gene is TRBV7-9, the J gene TRBJ2-7; possibly TRBD1 for D (6 bases). The V and J ends lost 5 bases and 3 bases respectively, with 11 bases between them. Germline loops: CDR1 SEHNR, CDR2 FQNEAQ (reference sequence). This CDR3 region has 13 residues. The CDR3 sequence is CASSPTGIYEQYF. The CDR3 nucleotides are TGTGCCAGCAGCCCAACAGGGATCTACGAGCAGTACTTC.

There are a few counts of this clone. The chain joins TRBV7-9 to TRBJ1-6; TRBD1 aligns across 8 bases. The CDR3 sequence is 14 residues long. CDR1 is SEHNR, CDR2 FQNEAQ, per germline (reference sequence). Trimming at V came to 5 bases and at J to 8 bases, leaving 5 bases not matched to a gene. In DNA, the CDR3 is TGTGCCAGCAGCCACACAGGGGGGGATTCACCCCTCCACTTT. Amino acid sequence: CASSHTGGDSPLHF.

This clone was seen only a few times. The chain has TRBV18 and TRBJ2-7, with D unclear. The CDR3 loop spans 11 amino acids. Germline CDR1 and CDR2: KGHSH and LQKENI. V was cut by 3 bases and J by 5 bases, with 5 bases left in between. As DNA, the CDR3 is TGTGCCAGCTCACCTCGCGACGAGCAGTACTTC. Translating gives CASSPRDEQYF.

V is TRBV19 and J is TRBJ2-1; 9 bases are a match to TRBD2. The ends lost 5 bases at V and 7 bases at J; junction bases unmatched: 15. Germline lookup yields CDR1 LNHDA and CDR2 SQIVND (reference sequence). The CDR3 is made up of 17 amino acids. For the CDR3, the DNA is TGTGCCAGTAGTTCCCGTTCGGTAGCGGGGGCTAAGAATGAGCAGTTCTTC. This sequence encodes CASSSRSVAGAKNEQFF.

This clone showed up just a few times. CDR3 DNA: TGTGCCACCAGCAGTGATAGTCAGGGTTATGAAAAACTGTTTTTT. Translation: CATSSDSQGYEKLFF. The rearrangement uses TRBV15 and TRBJ1-4; D may be TRBD1 (5 bases). CDR1 LNHNV and CDR2 YYDKDF come from the germline V gene (reference sequence). V was clipped by 3 bases and J by 6 bases, with 14 bases between them. CDR3 length: 15 residues.

V gene TRBV27 combines with J gene TRBJ1-6, with D possibly matching TRBD1 (5 bases). Germline V CDR1 and CDR2: MNHEY, SMNVEV (reference sequence). There are 15 residues in the CDR3. Deletions cut 2 bases from V and 5 bases from J, with 10 bases between. CDR3 residues: CASSLKGWDNSPLHF. CDR3 bases: TGTGCCAGCAGTTTAAAGGGGTGGGATAATTCACCCCTCCACTTT.

This clone was seen only once. The chain links TRBV7-2 to TRBJ2-7; possibly TRBD2 for D (6 bases). Germline V gene sequence: CDR1 SGHTA, CDR2 FQGNSA. This CDR3 is built from 12 residues. V lost 5 bases to trimming and J lost 4 bases, with 9 bases between them. The CDR3 DNA is TGTGCCAGCAGCATCCGGGGGTACGAGCAGTACTTC. Residues: CASSIRGYEQYF.

This chain connects TRBV7-2 to TRBJ2-7; 10 bases match TRBD2. Trimming took 5 bases from V and 6 from J; bases not matched to a gene: 7. The CDR3 runs 14 residues. The germline CDR1 and CDR2 sequences are SGHTA and FQGNSA. The CDR3 nucleotides read TGTGCCAGCAGCCCAAGCGGGGGGGCTCGCGAGCAGTACTTC. This codes for CASSPSGGAREQYF.

The rearrangement uses TRBV9 and TRBJ1-6; the D is unclear. Trimming removed 7 bases at V and 0 bases at J, with 5 bases between. Germline values: CDR1 SGDLS, CDR2 YYNGEE. This CDR3 has 13 residues. The CDR3 DNA reads as TGTGCCAGCGGGAGCTCCTATAATTCACCCCTCCACTTT. It specifies CASGSSYNSPLHF.